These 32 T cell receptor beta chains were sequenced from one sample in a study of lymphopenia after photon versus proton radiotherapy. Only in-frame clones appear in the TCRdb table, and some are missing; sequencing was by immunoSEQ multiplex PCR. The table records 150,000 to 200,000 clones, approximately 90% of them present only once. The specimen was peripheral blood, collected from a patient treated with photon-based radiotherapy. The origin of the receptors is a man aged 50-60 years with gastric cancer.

CDR3 in amino acids: CASSLTGDSNQPQHF. CDR3 nucleotide sequence: TGCGCCAGCAGCTTGACAGGGGATAGCAATCAGCCCCAGCATTTT. The chain uses TRBV5-1 and TRBJ1-5, with 7 bases matching TRBD1. Germline V gene data show CDR1 as SGHRS and CDR2 as YFSETQ. Trimming cost V 1 base and J 0 bases; bases outside gene matches: 1. The CDR3 length is 15 residues.

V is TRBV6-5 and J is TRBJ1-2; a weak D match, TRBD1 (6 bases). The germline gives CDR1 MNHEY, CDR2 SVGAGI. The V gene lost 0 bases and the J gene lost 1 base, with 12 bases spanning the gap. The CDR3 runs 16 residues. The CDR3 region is CASSYSSGALNYGYTF. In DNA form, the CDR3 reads TGTGCCAGCAGTTACTCGTCAGGGGCCCTTAACTATGGCTACACCTTC.

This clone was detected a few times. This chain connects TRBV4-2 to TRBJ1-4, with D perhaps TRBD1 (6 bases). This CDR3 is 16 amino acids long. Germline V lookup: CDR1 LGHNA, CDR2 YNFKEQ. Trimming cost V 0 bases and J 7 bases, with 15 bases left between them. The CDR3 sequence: CASSQEPQGSAEKLFF. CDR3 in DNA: TGTGCCAGCAGCCAAGAACCCCAGGGGTCAGCTGAAAAACTGTTTTTT.

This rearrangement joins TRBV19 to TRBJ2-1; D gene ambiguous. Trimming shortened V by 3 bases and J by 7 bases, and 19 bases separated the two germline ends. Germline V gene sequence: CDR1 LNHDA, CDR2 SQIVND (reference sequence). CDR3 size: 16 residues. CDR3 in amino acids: CASSMKGQIKGNEQFF. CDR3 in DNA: TGTGCCAGTAGTATGAAGGGCCAAATAAAAGGGAATGAGCAGTTCTTC.

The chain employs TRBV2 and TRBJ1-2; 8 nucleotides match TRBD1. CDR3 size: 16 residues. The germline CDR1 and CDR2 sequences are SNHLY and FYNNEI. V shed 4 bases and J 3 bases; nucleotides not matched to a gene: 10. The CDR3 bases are TGTGCCAGCAGTGCTCCAATCGGACAGGGTGACTATGGCTACACCTTC. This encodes CASSAPIGQGDYGYTF.

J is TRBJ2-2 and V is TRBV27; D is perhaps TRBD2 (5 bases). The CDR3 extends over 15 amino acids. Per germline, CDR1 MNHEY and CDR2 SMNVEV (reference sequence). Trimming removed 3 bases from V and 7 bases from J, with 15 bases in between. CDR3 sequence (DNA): TGTGCCAGCAGTTTGCAGAATTCCGGGATCGGGGAGCTGTTTTTT. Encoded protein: CASSLQNSGIGELFF.

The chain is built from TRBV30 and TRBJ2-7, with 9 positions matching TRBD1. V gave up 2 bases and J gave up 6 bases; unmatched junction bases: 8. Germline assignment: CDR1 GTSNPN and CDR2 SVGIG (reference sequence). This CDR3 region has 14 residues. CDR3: CAWSPRTGDSEQYF. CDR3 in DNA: TGTGCCTGGAGTCCTAGGACAGGGGATAGCGAGCAGTACTTC.

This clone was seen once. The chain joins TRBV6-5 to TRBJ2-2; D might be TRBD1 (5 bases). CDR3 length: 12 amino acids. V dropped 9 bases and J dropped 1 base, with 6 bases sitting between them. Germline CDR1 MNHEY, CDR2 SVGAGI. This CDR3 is CASQGNTGELFF. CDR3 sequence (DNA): TGTGCCAGTCAGGGGAACACCGGGGAGCTGTTTTTT.

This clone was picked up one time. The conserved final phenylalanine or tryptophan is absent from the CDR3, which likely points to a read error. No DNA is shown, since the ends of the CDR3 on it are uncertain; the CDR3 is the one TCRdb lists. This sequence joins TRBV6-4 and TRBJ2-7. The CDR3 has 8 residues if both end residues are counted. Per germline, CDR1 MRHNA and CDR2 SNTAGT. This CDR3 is CASRPPGA.

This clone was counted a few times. The CDR3 protein is CASKAALADTIYF. CDR3 sequence (DNA): TGTGCCAGCAAGGCCGCCCTGGCGGACACCATATATTTT. V gene TRBV25-1 combines with J gene TRBJ1-3, with no clear D. CDR1 and CDR2 (germline): MGHDK, SYGVNS. The CDR3 is 13 amino acids. Trimming removed 7 bases at V and 8 bases at J, with 15 bases between.

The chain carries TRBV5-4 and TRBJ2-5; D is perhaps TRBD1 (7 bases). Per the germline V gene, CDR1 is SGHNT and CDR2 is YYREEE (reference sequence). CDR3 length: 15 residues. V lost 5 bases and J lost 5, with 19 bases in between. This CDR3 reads CASSPRQGGTETQYF. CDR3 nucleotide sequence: TGTGCCAGCAGTCCTCGTCAGGGGGGAACCGAGACCCAGTACTTC.

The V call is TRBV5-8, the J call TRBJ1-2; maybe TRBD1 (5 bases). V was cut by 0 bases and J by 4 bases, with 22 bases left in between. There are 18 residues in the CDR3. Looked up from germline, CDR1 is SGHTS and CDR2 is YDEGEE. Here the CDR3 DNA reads TGTGCCAGCAGCTTGGACCGGGGCAGGTCCCGCGACCTCTATGGCTACACCTTC. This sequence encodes CASSLDRGRSRDLYGYTF. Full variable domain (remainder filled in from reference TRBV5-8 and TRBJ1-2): EAGVTQSPTHLIKTRGQQATLRCSPISGHTSVYWYQQALGLGLQFLLWYDEGEERNRGNFPPRFSGRQFPNYSSELNVNALELEDSALYLCASSLDRGRSRDLYGYTFGSGTRLTVV.

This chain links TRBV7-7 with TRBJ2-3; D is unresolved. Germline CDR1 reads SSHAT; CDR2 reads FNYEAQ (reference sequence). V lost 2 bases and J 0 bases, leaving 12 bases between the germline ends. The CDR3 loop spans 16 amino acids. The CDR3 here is CASSLRLTQSTDTQYF. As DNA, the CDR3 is TGTGCCAGCAGCTTACGCTTGACACAGAGCACAGATACGCAGTATTTT.

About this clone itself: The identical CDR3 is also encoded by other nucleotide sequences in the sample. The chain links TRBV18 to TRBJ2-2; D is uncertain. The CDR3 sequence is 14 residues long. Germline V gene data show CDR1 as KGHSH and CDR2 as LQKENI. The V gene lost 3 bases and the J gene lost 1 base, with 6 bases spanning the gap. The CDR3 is CASSPPGNTGELFF. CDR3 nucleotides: TGTGCCAGCTCACCTCCTGGGAACACCGGGGAGCTGTTTTTT.

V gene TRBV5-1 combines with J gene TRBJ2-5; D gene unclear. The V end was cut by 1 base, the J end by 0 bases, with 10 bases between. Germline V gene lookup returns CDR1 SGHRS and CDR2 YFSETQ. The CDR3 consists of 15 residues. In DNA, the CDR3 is TGCGCCAGCAGCTTGCGAACCGCTTACCAAGAGACCCAGTACTTC. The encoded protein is CASSLRTAYQETQYF.

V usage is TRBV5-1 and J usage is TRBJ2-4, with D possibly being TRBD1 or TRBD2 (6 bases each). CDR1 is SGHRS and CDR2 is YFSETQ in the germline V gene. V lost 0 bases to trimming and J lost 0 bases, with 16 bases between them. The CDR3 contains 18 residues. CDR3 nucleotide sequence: TGCGCCAGCAGCTTGGCCGGGGGCAGGGATTTAGCCAAAAACATTCAGTACTTC. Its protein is CASSLAGGRDLAKNIQYF.

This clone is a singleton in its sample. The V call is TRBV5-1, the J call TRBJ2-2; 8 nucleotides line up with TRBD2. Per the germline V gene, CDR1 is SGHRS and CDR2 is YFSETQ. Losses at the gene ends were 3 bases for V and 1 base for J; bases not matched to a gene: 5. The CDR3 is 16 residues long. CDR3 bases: TGCGCCAGCAGCTACCTCGCGGGAGGGAACACCGGGGAGCTGTTTTTT. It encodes CASSYLAGGNTGELFF.

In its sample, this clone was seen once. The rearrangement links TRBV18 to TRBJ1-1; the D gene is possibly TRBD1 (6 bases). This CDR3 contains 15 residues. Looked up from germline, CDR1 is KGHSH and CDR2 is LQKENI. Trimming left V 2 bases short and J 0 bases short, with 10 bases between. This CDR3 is CASSPDRRLNTEAFF. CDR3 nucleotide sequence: TGTGCCAGCTCACCAGACAGGCGACTGAACACTGAAGCTTTCTTT.

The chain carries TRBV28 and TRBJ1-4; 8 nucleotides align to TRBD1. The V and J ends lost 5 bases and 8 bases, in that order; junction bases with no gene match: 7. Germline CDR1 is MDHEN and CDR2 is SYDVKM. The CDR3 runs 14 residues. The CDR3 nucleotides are TGTGCCAGCAGTCGACAGGGGCCCGCCGAAAAACTGTTTTTT. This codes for CASSRQGPAEKLFF.

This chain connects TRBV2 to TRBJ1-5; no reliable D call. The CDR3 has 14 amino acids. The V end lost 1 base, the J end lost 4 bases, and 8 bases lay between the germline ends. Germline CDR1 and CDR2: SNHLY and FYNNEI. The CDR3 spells CASSEGQVNQPQHF. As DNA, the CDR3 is TGTGCCAGCAGTGAAGGGCAGGTAAATCAGCCCCAGCATTTT.

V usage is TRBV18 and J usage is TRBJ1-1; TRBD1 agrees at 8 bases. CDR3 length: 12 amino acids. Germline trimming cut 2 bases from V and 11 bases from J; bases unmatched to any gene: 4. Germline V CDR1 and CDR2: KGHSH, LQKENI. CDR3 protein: CASSPRTGFAFF. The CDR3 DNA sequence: TGTGCCAGCTCACCAAGGACAGGGTTCGCTTTCTTT.

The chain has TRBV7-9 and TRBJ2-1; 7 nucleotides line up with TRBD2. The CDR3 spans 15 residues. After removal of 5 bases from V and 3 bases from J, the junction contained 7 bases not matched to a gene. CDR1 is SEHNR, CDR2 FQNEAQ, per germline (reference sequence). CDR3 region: CASSHGLENYNEQFF. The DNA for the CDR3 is TGTGCCAGCAGCCACGGACTAGAGAACTACAATGAGCAGTTCTTC.

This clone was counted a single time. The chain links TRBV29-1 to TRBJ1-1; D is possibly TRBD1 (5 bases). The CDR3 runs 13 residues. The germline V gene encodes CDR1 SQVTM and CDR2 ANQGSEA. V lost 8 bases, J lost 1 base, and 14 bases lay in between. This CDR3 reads CSSLRTQNTEAFF. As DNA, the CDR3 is TGCAGCTCCCTGAGGACACAGAACACTGAAGCTTTCTTT. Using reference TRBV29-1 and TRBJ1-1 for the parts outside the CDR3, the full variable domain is SAVISQKPSRDICQRGTSLTIQCQVDSQVTMMFWYRQQPGQSLTLIATANQGSEATYESGFVIDKFPISRPNLTFSTLTVSNMSPEDSSIYLCSSLRTQNTEAFFGQGTRLTVV.

The CDR3 nucleotides read TGTGCCATCAGTGAGTCACTAGCTAAGTACGAGCAGTACTTC. Translation: CAISESLAKYEQYF. The chain links TRBV10-3 to TRBJ2-7; D is perhaps TRBD2 (6 bases). The CDR3 contains 14 residues. Germline CDR1 reads ENHRY; CDR2 reads SYGVKD. Trimming removed 0 bases at V and 4 bases at J, with 10 bases between.

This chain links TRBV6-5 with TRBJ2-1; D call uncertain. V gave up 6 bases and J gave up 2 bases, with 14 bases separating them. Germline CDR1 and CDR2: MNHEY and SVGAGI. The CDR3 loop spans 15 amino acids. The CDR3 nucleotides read TGTGCCAGCAGCCTGGCGGACGTGACCTACAATGAGCAGTTCTTC. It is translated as CASSLADVTYNEQFF.

In DNA, the CDR3 is TGCGCCAGCAGTCTCTTCACAGATACGCAGTATTTT. Translated: CASSLFTDTQYF. V usage is TRBV10-2 and J usage is TRBJ2-3; D unresolved. CDR3 length equals 12 residues. Per germline, CDR1 WSHSY and CDR2 SAAADI. With 5 bases removed from V and 2 bases from J, the gap between germline ends came to 5 bases.

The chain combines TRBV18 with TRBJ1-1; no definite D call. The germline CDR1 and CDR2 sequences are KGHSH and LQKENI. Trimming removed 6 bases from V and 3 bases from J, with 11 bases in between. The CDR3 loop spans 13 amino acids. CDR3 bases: TGTGCCAGCTCCATAGGGAGCGACACTGAAGCTTTCTTT. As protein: CASSIGSDTEAFF. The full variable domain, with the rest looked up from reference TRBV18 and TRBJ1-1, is NAGVMQNPRHLVRRRGQEARLRCSPMKGHSHVYWYRQLPEEGLKFMVYLQKENIIDESGMPKERFSAEFPKEGPSILRIQQVVRGDSAAYFCASSIGSDTEAFFGQGTRLTVV.

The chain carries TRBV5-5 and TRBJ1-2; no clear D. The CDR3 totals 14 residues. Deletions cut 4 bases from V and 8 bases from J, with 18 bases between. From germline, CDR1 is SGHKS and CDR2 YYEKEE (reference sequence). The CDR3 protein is CASSIGWDYGGYTF. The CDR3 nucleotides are TGTGCCAGCAGCATTGGGTGGGATTATGGGGGCTACACCTTC.

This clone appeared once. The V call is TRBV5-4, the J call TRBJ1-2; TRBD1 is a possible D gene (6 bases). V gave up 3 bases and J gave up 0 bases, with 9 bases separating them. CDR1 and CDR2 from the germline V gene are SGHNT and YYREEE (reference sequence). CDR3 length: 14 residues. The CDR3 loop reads CASSSDRTNYGYTF. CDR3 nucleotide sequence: TGTGCCAGCAGCTCGGACAGAACTAACTATGGCTACACCTTC.

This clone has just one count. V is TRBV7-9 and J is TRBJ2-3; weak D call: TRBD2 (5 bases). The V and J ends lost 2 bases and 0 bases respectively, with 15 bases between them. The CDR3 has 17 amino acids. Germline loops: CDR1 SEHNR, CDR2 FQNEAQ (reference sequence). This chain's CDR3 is CASSLLGSSTSTDTQYF. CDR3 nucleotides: TGTGCCAGCAGCTTATTGGGGAGCAGCACTAGCACAGATACGCAGTATTTT.

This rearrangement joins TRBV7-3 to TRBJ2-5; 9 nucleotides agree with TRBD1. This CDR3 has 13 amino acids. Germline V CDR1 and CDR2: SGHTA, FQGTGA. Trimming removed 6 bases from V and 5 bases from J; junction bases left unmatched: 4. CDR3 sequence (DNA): TGTGCCAGCAGTCCTGACAGGGGGGAGACCCAGTACTTC. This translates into CASSPDRGETQYF.

The CDR3 is CASSKGDKPRYEQYF. The DNA for the CDR3 is TGTGCCAGCAGTAAAGGGGACAAACCACGCTACGAGCAGTACTTC. The gene calls are TRBV27 and TRBJ2-7, with D maybe TRBD1 (6 bases). Germline CDR1 reads MNHEY; CDR2 reads SMNVEV (reference sequence). Trimming removed 5 bases from V and 3 bases from J, with 17 bases in between. This CDR3 has 15 amino acids.